One sample yielded the 8 T cell receptor beta chains listed below, sequenced in a study of chemoradiotherapy in HPV16-positive cancers. Libraries were prepared by immunoSEQ multiplex PCR; TCRdb keeps only in-frame clonotypes and omits some of them. The sample records about 14,000 clones, roughly 87% being singletons. This specimen consisted of tumor tissue, obtained from a patient who underwent chemoradiotherapy. Every receptor here comes from a human donor with HPV-associated anogenital cancer.

This clone has just one count. The chain carries TRBV5-1 and TRBJ2-7; D may be TRBD1 (5 bases). CDR1 is SGHRS and CDR2 is YFSETQ in the germline V gene. This CDR3 has 14 amino acids. Deletions cut 7 bases from V and 5 bases from J, with 19 bases between. For the CDR3, the DNA is TGCGCCAGCGGGCACCCGGGCAGGGCCCACGAGCAGTACTTC. It is translated as CASGHPGRAHEQYF.

V gene TRBV4-1 combines with J gene TRBJ1-5; 10 nucleotides match TRBD1. V was clipped by 4 bases and J by 7 bases; unmatched bases: 1. Germline V gene lookup returns CDR1 MGHRA and CDR2 YSYEKL. This CDR3 region has 13 residues. CDR3 residues: CASSRTGGQPQHF. DNA of the CDR3: TGCGCCAGCAGCCGGACAGGGGGACAGCCCCAGCATTTT.

Written as DNA, the CDR3 is TGCGCCAGCAGCCAAGATCGCAGGGCCACCGGGGAGCTGTTTTTT. It specifies CASSQDRRATGELFF. The rearrangement links TRBV4-1 to TRBJ2-2; D possibly corresponds to TRBD1 (5 bases). V was cut by 0 bases and J by 4 bases, with 9 bases left in between. This CDR3 is 15 amino acids long. CDR1 and CDR2 from the germline V gene are MGHRA and YSYEKL.

The V call is TRBV2, the J call TRBJ1-2, with D unclear. This CDR3 region has 12 residues. V lost 6 bases and J 4 bases, leaving 9 bases between the germline ends. CDR1 and CDR2 (germline): SNHLY, FYNNEI. The CDR3 reads CASSPSVYGYTF. The CDR3 DNA reads TGTGCCAGCAGCCCCAGCGTCTATGGCTACACCTTC.

CDR3 sequence reads: CAISPSSGNTDTQYF. CDR3 in DNA: TGTGCCATCAGTCCATCTAGCGGGAACACAGATACGCAGTATTTT. This chain connects TRBV10-3 to TRBJ2-3; TRBD2 aligns across 9 bases. CDR1 and CDR2 (germline): ENHRY, SYGVKD. V was pared by 5 bases and J by 2 bases, with 5 bases of the junction left unmatched. There are 15 residues in the CDR3.

The J gene is TRBJ2-7, the V gene TRBV5-1; D perhaps matches TRBD1 (6 bases). There are 14 residues in the CDR3. Per the germline V gene, CDR1 is SGHRS and CDR2 is YFSETQ. Trimming stripped 4 bases from V and 9 bases from J, with 20 bases between. CDR3 sequence: CASSPTDSKRRQYF. In DNA form, the CDR3 reads TGCGCCAGCAGCCCTACGGACAGTAAACGACGGCAGTACTTC. Filled out from reference TRBV5-1 and TRBJ2-7, the complete variable domain reads KAGVTQTPRYLIKTRGQQVTLSCSPISGHRSVSWYQQTPGQGLQFLFEYFSETQRNKGNFPGRFSGRQFSNSRSEMNVSTLELGDSALYLCASSPTDSKRRQYFGPGTRLTVT.

The V call is TRBV19, the J call TRBJ1-2; a possible D gene is TRBD1 (6 bases). V lost 7 bases, J lost 4 bases, and 19 bases lay in between. Germline V gene lookup returns CDR1 LNHDA and CDR2 SQIVND (reference sequence). This CDR3 region has 15 residues. The DNA of the CDR3 is TGTGCCAGTAAACCCTCGGGGGCAAGTGGCTATGGCTACACCTTC. Residues: CASKPSGASGYGYTF.

The chain is built from TRBV6-1 and TRBJ2-7, with D possibly matching TRBD2 (8 bases). The CDR3 length is 16 residues. Germline CDR1 is MNHNS and CDR2 is SASEGT. Trimming removed 5 bases at V and 6 bases at J, with 23 bases between. CDR3 coding DNA: TGTGCCAGCAGTCAAGAACTCGGGACAGCGGGGGTCGAGCAGTACTTC. This translates into CASSQELGTAGVEQYF.